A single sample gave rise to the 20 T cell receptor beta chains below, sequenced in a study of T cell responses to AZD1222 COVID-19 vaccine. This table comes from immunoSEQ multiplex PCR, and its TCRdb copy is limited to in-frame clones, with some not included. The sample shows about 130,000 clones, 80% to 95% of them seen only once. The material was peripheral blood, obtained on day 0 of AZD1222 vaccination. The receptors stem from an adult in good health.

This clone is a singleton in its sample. The CDR3 is CASTTFAGANVLTF. The CDR3, as DNA: TGTGCCAGCACTACATTTGCTGGGGCCAACGTCCTGACTTTC. V usage is TRBV7-9 and J usage is TRBJ2-6; D remains ambiguous. V lost 7 bases to trimming and J lost 2 bases, with 9 bases between them. In germline, CDR1 is SEHNR, CDR2 FQNEAQ (reference sequence). CDR3 length: 14 amino acids.

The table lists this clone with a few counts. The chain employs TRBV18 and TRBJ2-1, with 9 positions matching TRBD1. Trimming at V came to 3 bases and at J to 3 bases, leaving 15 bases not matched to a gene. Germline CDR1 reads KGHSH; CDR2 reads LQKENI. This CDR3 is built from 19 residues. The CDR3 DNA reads TGTGCCAGCTCACCCCCTTCACAGGGGGCGCGGCTCTTCTACAATGAGCAGTTCTTC. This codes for CASSPPSQGARLFYNEQFF.

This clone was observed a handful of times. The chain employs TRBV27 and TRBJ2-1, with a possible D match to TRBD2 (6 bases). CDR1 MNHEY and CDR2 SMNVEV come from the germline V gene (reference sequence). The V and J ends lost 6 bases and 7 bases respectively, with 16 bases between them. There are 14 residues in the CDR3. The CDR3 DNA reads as TGTGCCAGCAGCCGCATAGGGGAGGAGAATGAGCAGTTCTTC. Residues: CASSRIGEENEQFF.

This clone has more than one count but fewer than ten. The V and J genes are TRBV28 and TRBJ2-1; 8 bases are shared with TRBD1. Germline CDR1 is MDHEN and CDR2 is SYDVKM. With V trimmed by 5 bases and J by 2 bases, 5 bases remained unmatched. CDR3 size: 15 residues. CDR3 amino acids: CASSDRGFPYNEQFF. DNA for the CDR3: TGTGCCAGCAGTGACAGGGGATTTCCCTACAATGAGCAGTTCTTC. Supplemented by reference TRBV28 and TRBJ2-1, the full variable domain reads DVKVTQSSRYLVKRTGEKVFLECVQDMDHENMFWYRQDPGLGLRLIYFSYDVKMKEKGDIPEGYSVSREKKERFSLILESASTNQTSMYLCASSDRGFPYNEQFFGPGTRLTVL.

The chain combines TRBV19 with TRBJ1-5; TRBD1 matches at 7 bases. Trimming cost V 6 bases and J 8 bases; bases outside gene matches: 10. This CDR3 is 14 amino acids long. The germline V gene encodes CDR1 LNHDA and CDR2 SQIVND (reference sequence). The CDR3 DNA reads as TGTGCCAGTAGCTTGAGACAGGGACACGAGCCCCAGCATTTT. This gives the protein CASSLRQGHEPQHF.

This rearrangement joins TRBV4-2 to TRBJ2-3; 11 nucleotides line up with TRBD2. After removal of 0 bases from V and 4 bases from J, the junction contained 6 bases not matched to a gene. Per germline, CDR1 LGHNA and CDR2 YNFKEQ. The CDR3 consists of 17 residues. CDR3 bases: TGTGCCAGCAGCCAAGATCAGGCTAGCGGGAGGTCAGATACGCAGTATTTT. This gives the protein CASSQDQASGRSDTQYF.

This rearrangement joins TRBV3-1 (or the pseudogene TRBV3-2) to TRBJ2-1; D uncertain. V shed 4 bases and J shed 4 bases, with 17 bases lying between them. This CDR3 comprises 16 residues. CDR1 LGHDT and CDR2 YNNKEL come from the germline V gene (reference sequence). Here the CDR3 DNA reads TGTGCCAGCAGCCCCCGGTGGGGATTACTTTACAATGAGCAGTTCTTC. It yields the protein CASSPRWGLLYNEQFF.

The CDR3 DNA is TGTGCCAGCTCACCAAGCTCCCAGGGACTTACTGGAAACACCATATATTTT. Translated, it gives CASSPSSQGLTGNTIYF. The rearrangement uses TRBV18 and TRBJ1-3, with D possibly TRBD1 on 5 matching bases. CDR3 length equals 17 residues. CDR1 and CDR2 (germline): KGHSH, LQKENI. V lost 2 bases to trimming and J lost 2 bases, with 16 bases between them.

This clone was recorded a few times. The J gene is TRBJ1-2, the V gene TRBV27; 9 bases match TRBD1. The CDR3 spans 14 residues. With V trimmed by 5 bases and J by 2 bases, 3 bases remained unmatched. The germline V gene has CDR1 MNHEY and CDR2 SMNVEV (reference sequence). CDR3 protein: CASSTQGANYGYTF. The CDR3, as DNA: TGTGCCAGCAGTACACAGGGGGCGAACTATGGCTACACCTTC.

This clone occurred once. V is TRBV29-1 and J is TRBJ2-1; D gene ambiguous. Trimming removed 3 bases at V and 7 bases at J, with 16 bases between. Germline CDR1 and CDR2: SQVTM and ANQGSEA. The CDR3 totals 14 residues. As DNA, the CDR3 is TGCAGCGTTGAGCCCCGACAAAGTAGGAATGAGCAGTTCTTC. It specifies CSVEPRQSRNEQFF.

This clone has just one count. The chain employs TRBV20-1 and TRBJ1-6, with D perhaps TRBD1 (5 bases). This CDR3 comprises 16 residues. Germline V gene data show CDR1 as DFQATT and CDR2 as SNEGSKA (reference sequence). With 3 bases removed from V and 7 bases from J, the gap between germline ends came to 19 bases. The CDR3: CSASGRRGRGNSPLHF. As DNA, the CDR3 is TGCAGTGCTAGTGGACGAAGGGGTCGAGGCAATTCACCCCTCCACTTT.

The CDR3 nucleotides read TGTGCCAGCAGTGAATTTGCAGAAAAACAAGAGACCCAGTACTTC. It yields the protein CASSEFAEKQETQYF. The rearrangement uses TRBV25-1 and TRBJ2-5; D is undetermined. This CDR3 has 15 amino acids. V gave up 1 base and J gave up 2 bases, with 11 bases separating them. In germline, CDR1 is MGHDK, CDR2 SYGVNS.

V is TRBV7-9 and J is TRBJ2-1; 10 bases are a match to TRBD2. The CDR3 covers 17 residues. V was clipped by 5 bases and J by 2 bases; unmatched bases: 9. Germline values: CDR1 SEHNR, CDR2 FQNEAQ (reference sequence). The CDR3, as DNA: TGTGCCAGCAGCCCTAAGGGGCTAGCGGGAGCCTACAATGAGCAGTTCTTC. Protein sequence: CASSPKGLAGAYNEQFF.

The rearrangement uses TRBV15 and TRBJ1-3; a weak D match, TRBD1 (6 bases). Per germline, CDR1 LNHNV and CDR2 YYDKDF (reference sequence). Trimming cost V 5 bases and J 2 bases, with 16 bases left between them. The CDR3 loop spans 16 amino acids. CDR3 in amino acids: CATSFLGHLAGNTIYF. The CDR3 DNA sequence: TGTGCCACCAGCTTTTTGGGACATCTTGCTGGAAACACCATATATTTT.

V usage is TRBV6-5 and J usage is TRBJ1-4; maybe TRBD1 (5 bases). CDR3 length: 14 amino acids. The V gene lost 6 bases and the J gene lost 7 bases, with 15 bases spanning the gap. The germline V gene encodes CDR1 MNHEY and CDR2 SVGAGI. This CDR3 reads CASRRQPGSEKLFF. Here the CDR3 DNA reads TGTGCCAGCAGACGACAGCCGGGAAGTGAAAAACTGTTTTTT.

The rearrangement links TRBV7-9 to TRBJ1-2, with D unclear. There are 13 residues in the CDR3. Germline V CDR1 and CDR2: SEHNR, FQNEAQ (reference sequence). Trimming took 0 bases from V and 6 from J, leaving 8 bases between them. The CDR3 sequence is CASSLAEWDGYTF. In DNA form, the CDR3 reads TGTGCCAGCAGCTTAGCCGAGTGGGATGGCTACACCTTC.

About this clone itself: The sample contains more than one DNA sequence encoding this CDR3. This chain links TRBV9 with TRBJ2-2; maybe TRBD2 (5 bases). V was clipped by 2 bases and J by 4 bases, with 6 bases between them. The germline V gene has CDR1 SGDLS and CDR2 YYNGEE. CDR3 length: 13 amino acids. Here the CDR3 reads CASSVAGTGELFF. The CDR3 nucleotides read TGTGCCAGCAGCGTGGCGGGCACCGGGGAGCTGTTTTTT. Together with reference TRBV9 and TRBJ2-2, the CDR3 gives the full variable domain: DSGVTQTPKHLITATGQRVTLRCSPRSGDLSVYWYQQSLDQGLQFLIQYYNGEERAKGNILERFSAQQFPDLHSELNLSSLELGDSALYFCASSVAGTGELFFGEGSRLTVL.

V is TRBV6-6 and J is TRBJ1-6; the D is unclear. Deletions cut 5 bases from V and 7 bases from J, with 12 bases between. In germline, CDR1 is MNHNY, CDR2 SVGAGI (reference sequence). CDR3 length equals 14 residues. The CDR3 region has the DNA TGTGCCAGCAGTCTGGACTCAGGAAATTCACCCCTCCACTTT. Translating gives CASSLDSGNSPLHF.

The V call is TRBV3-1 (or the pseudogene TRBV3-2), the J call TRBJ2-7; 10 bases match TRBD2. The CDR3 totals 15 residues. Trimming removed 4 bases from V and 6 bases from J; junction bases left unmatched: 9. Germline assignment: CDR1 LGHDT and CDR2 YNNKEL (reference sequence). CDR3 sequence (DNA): TGTGCCAGCAGCCCGGGGACTAGCGTGACGGGCGAGCAGTACTTC. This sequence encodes CASSPGTSVTGEQYF.

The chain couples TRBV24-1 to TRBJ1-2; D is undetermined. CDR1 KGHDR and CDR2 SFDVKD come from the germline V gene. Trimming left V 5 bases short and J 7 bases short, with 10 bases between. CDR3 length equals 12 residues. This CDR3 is CATSAPSGGYTF. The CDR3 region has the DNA TGTGCCACCAGTGCTCCGTCCGGTGGCTACACCTTC.